This TCR beta chain was identified in a study of vaccination and CD4 T cells after COVID-19. At the level of the study: Convalescents were six males and four females, two of them Hispanic.

Treatment here: roughly ten-day PBMC culture with coronavirus spike peptide pools or control peptides (ViraFEST assay). ViraFEST used peptide pools to expand antigen-specific T cells, then sequenced TCRs. Positive PCR results dated from March to December 2020, before the US Alpha, Beta and Delta variants. As for this clonotype: Its antigen is not known.

Sequencing of DNA taken from cultured CD4+ T cells relied on the Oncomine TCR Beta short-read assay. The source of extracted genomic DNA was cultured CD4+ T cells. TCRdb reprocessed the PCR reads via MiXCR and lists one record per CDR3 protein. Of approximately 12,000 distinct CDR3 sequences detected, 61% appear once; the ten largest clones hold approximately 9%. There are 14 residues in the CDR3. Germline V gene lookup returns CDR1 SNHLY and CDR2 FYNNEI. The J segment lost 6 bases and the V segment lost 7 bases, leaving 7 bases of the junction unmatched. The source is a human donor who had recovered from COVID-19. The sequenced material came from CD4+ T cells from blood, cultured in vitro. The genes are TRBV2 and TRBJ2-2, with 8 bases that match TRBD1. CDR3 in DNA: TGTGCCAGCACAAAAATGACAGGGGCCGGGGAGCTGTTTTTT. Protein: CASTKMTGAGELFF. Combining the CDR3 with reference TRBV2 and TRBJ2-2 gives the whole variable domain EPEVTQTPSHQVTQMGQEVILRCVPISNHLYFYWYRQILGQKVEFLVSFYNNEISEKSEIFDDQFSVERPDGSNFTLKIRSTKLEDSAMYFCASTKMTGAGELFFGEGSRLTVL.